This entry is about one T cell receptor (beta chain). Its antigen is not identified. This entry comes from a study of a mutant IDH1 vaccine in newly diagnosed glioma. Findings and limits, study-wide: Overall, 90% to 95% of patients had vaccine-induced immune responses. It seemed that pseudoprogression was not linked to changes in the top peripheral T cell clonotypes.

Time point defined: baseline, week 1 (first vaccination visit). Regarding treatment: pre-vaccination baseline after standard-of-care therapy. Clones were read by immunoSEQ multiplex PCR, and TCRdb kept only the in-frame ones, dropping some. The data contain about 54,000 clones, approximately 81% of them seen just once; the ten biggest clones take up 15% to 25%. Trimming removed 0 bases from V and 5 bases from J; junction bases left unmatched: 5. Germline V CDR1 and CDR2: SGHNT, YYREEE (reference sequence). The CDR3 is 16 residues long. The V call is TRBV5-4, the J call TRBJ2-5; 12 bases fit TRBD2. Sequenced here: PBMCs, sampled from a glioma patient treated with radiotherapy, temozolomide or both. The receptor was isolated from a man between 18 and 35 years old with glioma. The DNA for the CDR3 is TGTGCCAGCAGCTTGGAACTAGCGGGAGGAAAGGAGACCCAGTACTTC. Its protein product is CASSLELAGGKETQYF.